This passage covers 17 T cell receptor beta chains from one sample sequenced in a study of Ad26.COV2.S vaccination and SARS-CoV-2 variants. The repertoire was sequenced with immunoSEQ multiplex PCR; TCRdb's copy has only in-frame clones and lacks some. This sample yields under 150,000 clones, of which 80% to 90% are seen a single time; around 5.1% belongs to the top ten. Sequencing used peripheral blood, obtained after recovery from COVID-19. The receptors originated from a human donor who had recovered from COVID-19.

The chain is built from TRBV13 and TRBJ1-2; D unclear. Trimming stripped 3 bases from V and 2 bases from J, with 16 bases between. The germline V gene encodes CDR1 PRHDT and CDR2 FYEKMQ (reference sequence). The CDR3 sequence is 16 residues long. The CDR3 DNA follows: TGTGCCAGCAGCTTTGCCACAGACTTATACAACTATGGCTACACCTTC. Residues: CASSFATDLYNYGYTF.

The rearrangement uses TRBV7-2 and TRBJ2-5; the match to TRBD2 covers 14 bases. Germline V lookup: CDR1 SGHTA, CDR2 FQGNSA. Losses at the gene ends were 4 bases for V and 2 bases for J; bases not matched to a gene: 6. This CDR3 has 17 residues. The CDR3, as DNA: TGTGCCAGCAGCTCCGGGACTAGCGGGGGATGGCAAGAGACCCAGTACTTC. Protein sequence: CASSSGTSGGWQETQYF.

CDR3 nucleotide sequence: TGTGCCAGCAGTTTGGTCCCGCAGGGGGTTAGGCAAGAGACCCAGTACTTC. This sequence encodes CASSLVPQGVRQETQYF. V gene TRBV28 combines with J gene TRBJ2-5, with TRBD1 matching 7 bases. V lost 3 bases to trimming and J lost 2 bases; unmatched junction nucleotides: 12. Germline CDR1 MDHEN, CDR2 SYDVKM. The CDR3 contains 17 residues.

J is TRBJ1-2 and V is TRBV2; 7 bases are a match to TRBD1. This CDR3 contains 13 residues. J gave up 7 bases and V 3 bases, and 5 bases lay outside the gene matches. CDR1 SNHLY and CDR2 FYNNEI come from the germline V gene. The CDR3 sequence: CASSEVQGFGYTF. The CDR3 DNA reads as TGTGCCAGCAGTGAGGTACAGGGGTTTGGCTACACCTTC.

This clone was found once. V is TRBV19 and J is TRBJ1-5; the D gene is possibly TRBD1 (6 bases). Germline CDR1 is LNHDA and CDR2 is SQIVND (reference sequence). Deletions cut 10 bases from V and 3 bases from J, with 19 bases between. This CDR3 region has 15 residues. CDR3 in amino acids: CATRPGQLINQPQHF. Written as DNA, the CDR3 is TGTGCCACCAGACCGGGACAACTTATCAATCAGCCCCAGCATTTT.

The chain recombines TRBV7-2 with TRBJ2-1, with a tentative D call TRBD2 (6 bases). This CDR3 is built from 18 residues. CDR1 is SGHTA and CDR2 is FQGNSA in the germline V gene. Trimming left V 5 bases short and J 5 bases short, with 25 bases between. CDR3 DNA sequence: TGTGCCAGCAGCCAAGGTCTAGGGATCTCGGGGGTCCACAATGAGCAGTTCTTC. This translates into CASSQGLGISGVHNEQFF.

This chain connects TRBV7-9 to TRBJ2-2; a possible D gene is TRBD2 (6 bases). CDR1 is SEHNR, CDR2 FQNEAQ, per germline (reference sequence). The CDR3 has 16 residues. Trimming took 4 bases from V and 5 from J, leaving 17 bases between them. The CDR3, as DNA: TGTGCCAGCAGCTCCCTGGGGGGAGCGATGACCGGGGAGCTGTTTTTT. Encoded protein: CASSSLGGAMTGELFF.

The chain couples TRBV27 to TRBJ2-5; D is undetermined. Deletions cut 7 bases from V and 4 bases from J, with 7 bases between. Germline V gene lookup returns CDR1 MNHEY and CDR2 SMNVEV (reference sequence). This CDR3 has 11 amino acids. CDR3: CASKVAETQYF. CDR3 bases: TGTGCCAGCAAGGTGGCAGAGACCCAGTACTTC.

The rearrangement links TRBV4-1 to TRBJ1-3; tentative D call: TRBD1 (5 bases). Trimming pared 5 bases from V and 0 bases from J, leaving 14 bases between. Per germline, CDR1 MGHRA and CDR2 YSYEKL. CDR3 length: 16 amino acids. The DNA of the CDR3 is TGCGCCAGCAGCAACAAGCAGGGCTACTCTGGAAACACCATATATTTT. Residues: CASSNKQGYSGNTIYF.

This chain joins TRBV27 and TRBJ2-3; tentatively, D is TRBD1 (6 bases). V lost 5 bases and J 3 bases, leaving 15 bases between the germline ends. The CDR3 extends over 15 amino acids. CDR1 is MNHEY and CDR2 is SMNVEV in the germline V gene (reference sequence). CDR3 sequence reads: CASSLGQFGTDTQYF. The DNA of the CDR3 is TGTGCCAGCAGTCTAGGACAGTTTGGGACAGATACGCAGTATTTT.

V is TRBV28 and J is TRBJ2-1; D is unresolved. The CDR3 is made up of 13 amino acids. V was clipped by 7 bases and J by 5 bases, with 12 bases between them. CDR1 and CDR2 (germline): MDHEN, SYDVKM. The CDR3 DNA sequence: TGTGCCAGCACCAACCTTGAGGACAATGAGCAGTTCTTC. This encodes CASTNLEDNEQFF.

The chain has TRBV19 and TRBJ1-2; TRBD1 matches at 11 bases. The CDR3 covers 18 residues. Trimming removed 6 bases from V and 2 bases from J; junction bases left unmatched: 14. The germline V gene encodes CDR1 LNHDA and CDR2 SQIVND (reference sequence). CDR3 sequence (DNA): TGTGCCAGTAGACCAACTCGGGGGACAGGGGGTTGGAACTATGGCTACACCTTC. This translates into CASRPTRGTGGWNYGYTF.

This sequence joins TRBV2 and TRBJ2-2; tentatively, D is TRBD2 (6 bases). The V end lost 0 bases, the J end lost 2 bases, and 10 bases lay between the germline ends. This CDR3 has 16 residues. CDR1 is SNHLY, CDR2 FYNNEI, per germline. The CDR3: CASSEAWRVNTGELFF. The CDR3, as DNA: TGTGCCAGCAGTGAAGCGTGGAGGGTAAACACCGGGGAGCTGTTTTTT.

The table lists this clone with a count of one. Written as DNA, the CDR3 is TGTGCCAGTAGTGTGACAGCAGCTAACTATGGCTACACCTTC. Amino acid sequence: CASSVTAANYGYTF. The J gene is TRBJ1-2, the V gene TRBV19; D might be TRBD1 (5 bases). Germline V gene lookup returns CDR1 LNHDA and CDR2 SQIVND (reference sequence). The length of the CDR3 is 14 residues. V lost 5 bases and J lost 0, with 10 bases in between.

The chain recombines TRBV28 with TRBJ2-7, with D perhaps TRBD2 (7 bases). V shed 3 bases and J shed 5 bases, with 14 bases lying between them. The CDR3 is 14 residues long. The germline V gene has CDR1 MDHEN and CDR2 SYDVKM. The CDR3 sequence is CASSFGLGGDEQYF. CDR3 DNA sequence: TGTGCCAGCAGTTTCGGACTAGGGGGGGACGAGCAGTACTTC.

The chain has TRBV27 and TRBJ2-3, with 9 bases that match TRBD2. V was clipped by 5 bases and J by 5 bases; unmatched bases: 8. The germline gives CDR1 MNHEY, CDR2 SMNVEV (reference sequence). The length of the CDR3 is 15 residues. The CDR3 loop reads CASSLSGGTGDTQYF. In DNA form, the CDR3 reads TGTGCCAGCAGTCTAAGCGGGGGGACGGGAGATACGCAGTATTTT.

The J gene is TRBJ2-5, the V gene TRBV30; D gene unclear. V was trimmed by 4 bases and J by 2 bases, leaving 8 bases between them. CDR3 length equals 12 residues. Germline lookup yields CDR1 GTSNPN and CDR2 SVGIG (reference sequence). CDR3 region: CAWIGLQETQYF. The CDR3 coding sequence is TGTGCCTGGATTGGGTTGCAAGAGACCCAGTACTTC.